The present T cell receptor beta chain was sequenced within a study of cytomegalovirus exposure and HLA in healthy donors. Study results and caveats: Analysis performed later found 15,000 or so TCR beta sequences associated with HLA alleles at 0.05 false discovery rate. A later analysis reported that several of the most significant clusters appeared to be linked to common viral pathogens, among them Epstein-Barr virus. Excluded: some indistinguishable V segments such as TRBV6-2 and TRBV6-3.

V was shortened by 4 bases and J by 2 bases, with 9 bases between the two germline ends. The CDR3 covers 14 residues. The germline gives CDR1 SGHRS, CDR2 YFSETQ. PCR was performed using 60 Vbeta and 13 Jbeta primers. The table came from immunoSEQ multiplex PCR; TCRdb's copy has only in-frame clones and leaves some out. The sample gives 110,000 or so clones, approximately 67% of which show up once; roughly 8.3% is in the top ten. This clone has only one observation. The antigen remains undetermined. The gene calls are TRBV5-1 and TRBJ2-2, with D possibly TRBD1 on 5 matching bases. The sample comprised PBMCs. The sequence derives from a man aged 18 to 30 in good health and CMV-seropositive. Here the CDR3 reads CASSQTVNTGELFF. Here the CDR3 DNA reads TGCGCCAGCAGCCAGACAGTAAACACCGGGGAGCTGTTTTTT.